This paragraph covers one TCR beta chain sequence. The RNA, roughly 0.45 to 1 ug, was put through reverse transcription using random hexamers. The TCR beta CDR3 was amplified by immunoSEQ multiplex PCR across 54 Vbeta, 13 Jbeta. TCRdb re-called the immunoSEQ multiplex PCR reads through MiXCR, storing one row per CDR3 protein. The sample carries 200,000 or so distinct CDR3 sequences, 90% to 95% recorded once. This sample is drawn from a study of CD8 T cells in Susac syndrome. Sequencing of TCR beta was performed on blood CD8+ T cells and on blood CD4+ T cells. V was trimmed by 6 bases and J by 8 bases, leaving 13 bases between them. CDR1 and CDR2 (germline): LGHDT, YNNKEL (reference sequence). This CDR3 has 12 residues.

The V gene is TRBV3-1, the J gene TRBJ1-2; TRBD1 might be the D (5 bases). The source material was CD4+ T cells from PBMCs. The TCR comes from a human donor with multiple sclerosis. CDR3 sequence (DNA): TGTGCCAGCAGTGTGGGGCCGAGGGGCTACACCTTC. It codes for CASSVGPRGYTF.